This T cell receptor (beta chain) appears in the sequencing data of a study of cytomegalovirus exposure and HLA in healthy donors. The overall study: There were about 85 million unique TCRs (from HLA-typed donors) in an early data release. General observations from the study: It was in a later analysis that TCR association rates were seen to vary by HLA locus, highest for DRB1 and lowest for HLA-C. Among the CMV-associated chains, a few were confirmed in vitro as specific for CMV antigens. The only immune exposure information that was available was CMV serostatus.

The PCR contained 60 Vbeta and 13 Jbeta primers. The protocol was immunoSEQ multiplex PCR, while the TCRdb copy is restricted to in-frame clones and leaves out a portion. The sample has roughly 180,000 clones, around 75% seen once. This clone showed up just a few times. The antigen remains unidentified. The V end lost 3 bases, the J end lost 6 bases, and 8 bases lay between the germline ends. CDR1 SGHRS and CDR2 YFSETQ come from the germline V gene. This CDR3 contains 12 residues. Sequencing was done on a sample of PBMCs. The origin of this receptor is a female donor in good health and CMV-seronegative. The rearrangement joins TRBV5-1 to TRBJ2-3; no clear D. CDR3 DNA: TGCGCCAGCAGCTCAGACGGGGATACGCAGTATTTT. This gives the protein CASSSDGDTQYF.